This passage covers 18 T cell receptor beta chains from one sample sequenced in a study of cytomegalovirus exposure and HLA in healthy donors. Researchers ran the PCR with 60 Vbeta and 13 Jbeta primers. Only in-frame clones appear in the TCRdb table, and some are missing; sequencing was by immunoSEQ multiplex PCR. This table has approximately 150,000 clones, 60% to 80% appearing once. The sample was PBMCs. These receptor sequences come from a man in his forties in good health and CMV-seropositive.

This chain connects TRBV7-2 to TRBJ2-7; no reliable D call. Trimming took off 2 bases at V and 0 bases at J, with 8 bases between the two ends. This CDR3 has 14 residues. CDR1 is SGHTA, CDR2 FQGNSA, per germline. The CDR3: CASSLFAVSYEQYF. CDR3 DNA: TGTGCCAGCAGCTTATTTGCGGTCTCCTACGAGCAGTACTTC.

The chain recombines TRBV6-5 with TRBJ1-4; maybe TRBD1 (6 bases). V lost 6 bases, J lost 7 bases, and 12 bases lay in between. This CDR3 has 13 amino acids. CDR1 and CDR2 (germline): MNHEY, SVGAGI. DNA of the CDR3: TGTGCCAGCAGACCTACAGGGAGTGAAAAACTGTTTTTT. It yields the protein CASRPTGSEKLFF.

This clone occurred a few times. The chain recombines TRBV19 with TRBJ2-5; TRBD2 matches 7 bases. The CDR3 totals 13 residues. Germline CDR1 is LNHDA and CDR2 is SQIVND (reference sequence). CDR3 residues: CATYDGGQETQYF. CDR3 bases: TGTGCGACCTACGACGGGGGGCAAGAGACCCAGTACTTC.

This chain uses TRBV11-3 with TRBJ2-3, with a tentative D call TRBD2 (6 bases). Germline CDR1 reads SGHNT; CDR2 reads YENEEA. The CDR3 sequence is 16 residues long. V was cut by 1 base and J by 0 bases, with 11 bases left in between. The CDR3 nucleotides are TGTGCCAGCAGCTTAGGAGGTCGGGGGAGCACAGATACGCAGTATTTT. Protein sequence: CASSLGGRGSTDTQYF.

V usage is TRBV28 and J usage is TRBJ1-1; 8 bases align to TRBD1. CDR1 and CDR2 (germline): MDHEN, SYDVKM. Losses at the gene ends were 6 bases for V and 2 bases for J; bases not matched to a gene: 5. The CDR3 extends over 14 amino acids. CDR3 in amino acids: CASSSTGGNTEAFF. In DNA, the CDR3 is TGTGCCAGCAGCAGTACAGGGGGAAACACTGAAGCTTTCTTT. The full variable domain, with the rest looked up from reference TRBV28 and TRBJ1-1, is DVKVTQSSRYLVKRTGEKVFLECVQDMDHENMFWYRQDPGLGLRLIYFSYDVKMKEKGDIPEGYSVSREKKERFSLILESASTNQTSMYLCASSSTGGNTEAFFGQGTRLTVV.

This chain links TRBV13 with TRBJ1-6, with D tentatively TRBD1 (5 bases). V was cut by 1 base and J by 7 bases, with 5 bases left in between. The CDR3 contains 13 residues. CDR1 PRHDT and CDR2 FYEKMQ come from the germline V gene (reference sequence). CDR3 coding DNA: TGTGCCAGCAGCTTAGACAGGAATTCACCCCTCCACTTT. Translated, it gives CASSLDRNSPLHF.

The chain recombines TRBV7-3 with TRBJ2-5; D is possibly TRBD2 (6 bases). The V end was cut by 6 bases, the J end by 5 bases, with 16 bases between. Germline CDR1 SGHTA, CDR2 FQGTGA. The CDR3 loop spans 14 amino acids. The CDR3 loop reads CASSPGLRSETQYF. CDR3 nucleotide sequence: TGTGCCAGCAGTCCGGGACTTCGTTCCGAGACCCAGTACTTC.

The CDR3 sequence: CASSLGQSSGNTIYF. The CDR3 nucleotides read TGTGCCAGCAGCCTAGGACAGAGCTCTGGAAACACCATATATTTT. The chain has TRBV28 and TRBJ1-3, with D possibly matching TRBD1 (6 bases). V dropped 6 bases and J dropped 0 bases, with 12 bases sitting between them. CDR1 and CDR2 (germline): MDHEN, SYDVKM. CDR3 length equals 15 residues.

The V and J genes are TRBV6-1 and TRBJ2-7; D may be TRBD2 (6 bases). The CDR3 is made up of 17 amino acids. In germline, CDR1 is MNHNS, CDR2 SASEGT. V was shortened by 4 bases and J by 1 base, with 20 bases between the two germline ends. The CDR3 is CASSALGLPIQSYEQYF. The CDR3 coding sequence is TGTGCCAGCAGTGCCCTAGGACTACCGATACAATCCTACGAGCAGTACTTC.

This clone appeared a single time. This sequence joins TRBV6-1 and TRBJ2-5, with 11 bases fitting TRBD2. Germline assignment: CDR1 MNHNS and CDR2 SASEGT. The ends lost 4 bases at V and 2 bases at J; junction bases unmatched: 6. The CDR3 extends over 16 amino acids. CDR3 DNA: TGTGCCAGCAGTGGCTCCCTAGCGGGAGGTCAAGAGACCCAGTACTTC. This codes for CASSGSLAGGQETQYF.

The CDR3 sequence is CASGGQGYPYTF. In nucleotides, the CDR3 is TGTGCCAGTGGAGGACAGGGGTATCCCTACACCTTC. The chain links TRBV28 to TRBJ1-2, with 9 bases aligning to TRBD1. From germline, CDR1 is MDHEN and CDR2 SYDVKM. The CDR3 is 12 residues long. The V and J ends lost 9 bases and 10 bases, in that order; junction bases with no gene match: 9.

The chain joins TRBV5-6 to TRBJ2-2; the match to TRBD2 covers 9 bases. Germline V gene data show CDR1 as SGHDT and CDR2 as YYEEEE. The CDR3 runs to 15 residues. The V and J ends lost 4 bases and 3 bases, in that order; junction bases with no gene match: 4. The CDR3 spells CASSLTSGYTGELFF. DNA for the CDR3: TGTGCCAGCAGCCTGACTAGCGGCTACACCGGGGAGCTGTTTTTT.

This clone was observed a few times. The junction shows a germline mismatch at one end, possibly a read error. The chain has TRBV29-1 and TRBJ2-6, with 10 bases that match TRBD1. Germline CDR1 reads SQVTM; CDR2 reads ANQGSEA. This CDR3 spans 13 amino acids. CDR3 loop: CSVGTGGTNGLTF. DNA for the CDR3: TGCAGCGTTGGGACAGGGGGAACTAACGGCCTGACTTTC.

Notes on this clone: At one end, the junction sequence differs from germline, possibly due to a read error. This sequence joins TRBV6-6 and TRBJ2-4; tentatively, D is TRBD2 (7 bases). Germline V gene sequence: CDR1 MNHNY, CDR2 SVGAGI (reference sequence). The CDR3 extends over 16 amino acids. The CDR3 DNA sequence: TGTGCCAGCAGTGACTTGGGGGGGGCAGCCAAAAACAGTCAGTACTTC. Residues: CASSDLGGAAKNSQYF.

This sequence joins TRBV30 and TRBJ1-3, with 9 bases identical to TRBD1. The CDR3 is 12 amino acids. Germline V gene sequence: CDR1 GTSNPN, CDR2 SVGIG (reference sequence). V gave up 5 bases and J gave up 4 bases; unmatched junction bases: 0. CDR3 coding DNA: TGTGCCTGGGGGACAGGGGGAAACACCATATATTTT. Translation gives CAWGTGGNTIYF.

Turning to this clone: At the DNA level, this CDR3 is encoded by other sequences in the same sample as well. This chain joins TRBV6-5 and TRBJ2-7; 8 bases agree with TRBD2. Germline V gene sequence: CDR1 MNHEY, CDR2 SVGAGI. The CDR3 covers 13 residues. V lost 6 bases, J lost 3 bases, and 4 bases stayed unmatched. DNA for the CDR3: TGTGCCAGCAGACCGGGGACTAGCTACGAGCAGTACTTC. This encodes CASRPGTSYEQYF.

The CDR3 coding sequence is TGCGCCAGCAGTGAAATTAGCGGGTCTCGGGAGCAGTACTTC. Amino acids: CASSEISGSREQYF. The J gene is TRBJ2-7, the V gene TRBV10-2, with 7 bases that match TRBD2. CDR3 length: 14 residues. V dropped 3 bases and J dropped 7; count of bases not matched to a gene: 9. The V gene's germline CDR1 is WSHSY and CDR2 SAAADI.

Details on this clone: The junction and the germline gene differ at one end; a read error may be behind it. This chain uses TRBV6-5 with TRBJ1-2; 8 bases agree with TRBD1. CDR1 is MNHEY and CDR2 is SVGAGI in the germline V gene. This CDR3 spans 13 amino acids. The CDR3 DNA sequence: TGTGCCAGCAGTCAAGGACAGGGCTGGCTCCCTCTCTTC. This gives the protein CASSQGQGWLPLF.